This T cell receptor (beta chain) was identified during a study of T cell repertoires in cytomegalovirus infection. Study-wide context: Both recently identified HLA-C-restricted and well-studied HLA-B-restricted CMV epitopes were used in the study. Study results and limitations: Summed frequency of public TCR beta families distinguished CMV carriers with the relevant HLA. Across the ex vivo response, the dominant clonotypes were HLA-C-restricted CMV-specific TCR beta clonotypes.

Comment on this clonotype: Its matching antigen is unknown.

In TCRdb, the reads were re-called with MiXCR into one record per CDR3 protein. The sample comprises about 900,000 distinct CDR3 sequences, around 30% of which are singletons, and over 11% rests with the top ten. The source was cultured CD8+ T cells from PBMCs, collected from culture after CMV antigen stimulation. This sequence originates from a human donor in good health (CMV status not recorded). Some clones in this sample may be carry-over from other donors' samples.

The CDR3 DNA reads as TGTGCCAGCAGCTTATTCTACAGTGATAGCAATCAGCCCCAGCATTTT. It yields the protein CASSLFYSDSNQPQHF. The chain is built from TRBV7-8 and TRBJ1-5; D not resolved. The CDR3 totals 16 residues. Trimming cost V 2 bases and J 0 bases, with 11 bases left between them. The germline V gene encodes CDR1 SGHVS and CDR2 FQNEAQ.